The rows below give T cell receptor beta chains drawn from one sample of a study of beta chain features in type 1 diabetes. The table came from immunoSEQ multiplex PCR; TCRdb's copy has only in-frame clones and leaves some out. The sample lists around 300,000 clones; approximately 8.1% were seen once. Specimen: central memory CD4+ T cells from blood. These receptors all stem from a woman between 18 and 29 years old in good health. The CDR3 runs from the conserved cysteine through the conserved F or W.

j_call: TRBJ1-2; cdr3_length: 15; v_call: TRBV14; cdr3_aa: CASSQDHTANYGYTF
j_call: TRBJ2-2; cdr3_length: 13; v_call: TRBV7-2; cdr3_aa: CASKDRYTGELFF
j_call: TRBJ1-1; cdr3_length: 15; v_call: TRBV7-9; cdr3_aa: CASSRPGAVNTEAFF
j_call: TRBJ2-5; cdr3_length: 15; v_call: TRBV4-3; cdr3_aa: CASSQGASIQETQYF
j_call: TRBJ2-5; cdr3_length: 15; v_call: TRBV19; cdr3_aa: CASSIARDRAETQYF
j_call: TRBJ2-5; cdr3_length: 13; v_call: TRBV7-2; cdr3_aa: CASSSSGRETQYF
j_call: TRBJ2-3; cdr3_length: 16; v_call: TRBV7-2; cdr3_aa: CASSLRLGGATDTQYF
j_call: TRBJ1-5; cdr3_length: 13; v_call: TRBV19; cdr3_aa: CASSIDQYQPQHF
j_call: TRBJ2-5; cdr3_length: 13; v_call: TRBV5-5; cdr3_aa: CASSLDSQETQYF
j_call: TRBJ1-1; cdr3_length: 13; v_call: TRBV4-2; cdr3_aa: CASSWGLNTEAFF